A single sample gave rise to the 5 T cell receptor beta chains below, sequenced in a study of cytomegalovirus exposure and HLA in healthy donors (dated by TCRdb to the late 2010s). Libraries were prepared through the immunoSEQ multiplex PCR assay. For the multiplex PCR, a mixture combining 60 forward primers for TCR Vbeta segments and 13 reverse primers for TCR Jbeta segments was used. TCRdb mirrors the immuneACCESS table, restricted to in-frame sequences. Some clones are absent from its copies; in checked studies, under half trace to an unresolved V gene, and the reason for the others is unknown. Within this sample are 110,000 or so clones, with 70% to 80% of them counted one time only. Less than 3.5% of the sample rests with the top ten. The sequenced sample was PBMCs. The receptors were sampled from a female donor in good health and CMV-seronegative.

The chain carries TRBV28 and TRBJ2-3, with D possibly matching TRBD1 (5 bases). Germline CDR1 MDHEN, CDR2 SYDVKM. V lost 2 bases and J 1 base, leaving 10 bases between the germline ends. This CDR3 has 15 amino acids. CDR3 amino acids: CASSLVQGGTDTQYF. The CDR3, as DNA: TGTGCCAGCAGTTTAGTCCAGGGTGGCACAGATACGCAGTATTTT.

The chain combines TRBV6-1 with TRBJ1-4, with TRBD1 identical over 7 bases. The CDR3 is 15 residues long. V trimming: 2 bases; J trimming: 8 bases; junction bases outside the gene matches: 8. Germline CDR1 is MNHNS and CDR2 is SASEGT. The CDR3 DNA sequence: TGTGCCAGCAGTGAATCTTACAGGGGCCACGAAAAACTGTTTTTT. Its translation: CASSESYRGHEKLFF.

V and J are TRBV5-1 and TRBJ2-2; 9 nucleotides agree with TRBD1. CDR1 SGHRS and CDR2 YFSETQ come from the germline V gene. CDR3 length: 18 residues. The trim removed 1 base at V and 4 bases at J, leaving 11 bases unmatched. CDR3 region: CASSLPETGTGRTGELFF. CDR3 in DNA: TGCGCCAGCAGCTTGCCGGAAACCGGGACAGGGCGCACCGGGGAGCTGTTTTTT.

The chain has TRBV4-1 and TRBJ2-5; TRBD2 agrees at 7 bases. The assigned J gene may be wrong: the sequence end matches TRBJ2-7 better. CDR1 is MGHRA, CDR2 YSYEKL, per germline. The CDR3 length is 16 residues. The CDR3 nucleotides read TGCGCCAGCAGCCAAGAAAAACGGCGGGGGTCCTACGAGCAGTACTTC. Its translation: CASSQEKRRGSYEQYF.

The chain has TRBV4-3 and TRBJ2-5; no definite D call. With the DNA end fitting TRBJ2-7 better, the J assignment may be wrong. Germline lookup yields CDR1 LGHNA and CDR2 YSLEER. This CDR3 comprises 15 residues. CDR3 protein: CASSQDSVLNYEQYF. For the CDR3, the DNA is TGCGCCAGCAGCCAAGATTCGGTTCTTAACTACGAGCAGTACTTC.